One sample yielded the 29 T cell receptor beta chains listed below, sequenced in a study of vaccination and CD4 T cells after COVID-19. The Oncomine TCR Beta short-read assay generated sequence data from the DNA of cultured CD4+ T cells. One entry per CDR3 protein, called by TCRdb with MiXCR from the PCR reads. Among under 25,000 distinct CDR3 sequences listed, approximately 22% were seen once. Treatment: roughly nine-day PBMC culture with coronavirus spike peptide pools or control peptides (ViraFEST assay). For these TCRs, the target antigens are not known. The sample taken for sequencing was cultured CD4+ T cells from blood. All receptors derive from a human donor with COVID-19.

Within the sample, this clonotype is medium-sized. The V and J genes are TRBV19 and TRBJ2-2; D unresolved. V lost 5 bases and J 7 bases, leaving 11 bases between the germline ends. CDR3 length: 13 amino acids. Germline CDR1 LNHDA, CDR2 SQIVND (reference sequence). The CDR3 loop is CASSSLGGGELFF. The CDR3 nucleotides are TGTGCCAGTAGTTCGCTCGGCGGCGGGGAGCTGTTTTTT.

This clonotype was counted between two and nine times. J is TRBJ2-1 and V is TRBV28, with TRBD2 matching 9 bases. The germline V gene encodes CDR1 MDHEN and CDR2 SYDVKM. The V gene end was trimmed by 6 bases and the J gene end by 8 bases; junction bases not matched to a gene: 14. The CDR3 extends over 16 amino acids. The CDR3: CASREVGLAGSHEQFF. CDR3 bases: TGTGCCAGCAGGGAGGTTGGGCTAGCGGGGTCCCATGAGCAGTTCTTC. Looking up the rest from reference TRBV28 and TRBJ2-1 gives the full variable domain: DVKVTQSSRYLVKRTGEKVFLECVQDMDHENMFWYRQDPGLGLRLIYFSYDVKMKEKGDIPEGYSVSREKKERFSLILESASTNQTSMYLCASREVGLAGSHEQFFGPGTRLTVL.

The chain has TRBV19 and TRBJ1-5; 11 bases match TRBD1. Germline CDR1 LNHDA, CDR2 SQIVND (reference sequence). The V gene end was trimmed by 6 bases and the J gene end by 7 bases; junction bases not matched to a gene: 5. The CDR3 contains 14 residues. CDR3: CASRDGTGGQPQHF. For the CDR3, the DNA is TGTGCCAGTAGGGACGGGACAGGGGGGCAGCCCCAGCATTTT.

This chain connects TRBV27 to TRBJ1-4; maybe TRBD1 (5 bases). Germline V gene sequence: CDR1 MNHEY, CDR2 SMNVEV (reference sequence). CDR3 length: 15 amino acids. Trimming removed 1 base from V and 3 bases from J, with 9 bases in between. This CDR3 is CASSLWGTANEKLFF. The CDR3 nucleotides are TGTGCCAGCAGTTTATGGGGGACGGCTAATGAAAAACTGTTTTTT.

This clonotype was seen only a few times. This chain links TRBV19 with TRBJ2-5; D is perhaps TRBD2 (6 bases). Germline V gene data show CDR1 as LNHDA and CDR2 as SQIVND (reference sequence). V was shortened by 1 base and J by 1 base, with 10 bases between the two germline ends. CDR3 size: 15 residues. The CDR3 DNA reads TGTGCCAGTAGTATAGGCGGGACGGTCCAAGAGACCCAGTACTTC. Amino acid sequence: CASSIGGTVQETQYF.

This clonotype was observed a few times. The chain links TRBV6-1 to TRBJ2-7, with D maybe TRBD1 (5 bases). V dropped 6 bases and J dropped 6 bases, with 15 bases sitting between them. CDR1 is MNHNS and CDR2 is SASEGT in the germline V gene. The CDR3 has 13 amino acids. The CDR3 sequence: CASRQTDLGEQYF. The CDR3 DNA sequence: TGTGCCAGCAGACAGACAGACTTAGGCGAGCAGTACTTC.

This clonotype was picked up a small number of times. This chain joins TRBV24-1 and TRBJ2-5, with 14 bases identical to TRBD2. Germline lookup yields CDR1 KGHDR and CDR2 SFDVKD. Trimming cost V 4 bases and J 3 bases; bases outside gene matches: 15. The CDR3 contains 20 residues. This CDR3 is CATSERSWRLAGGLEETQYF. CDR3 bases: TGTGCCACCAGTGAGCGCAGCTGGAGACTAGCGGGGGGGCTAGAAGAGACCCAGTACTTC.

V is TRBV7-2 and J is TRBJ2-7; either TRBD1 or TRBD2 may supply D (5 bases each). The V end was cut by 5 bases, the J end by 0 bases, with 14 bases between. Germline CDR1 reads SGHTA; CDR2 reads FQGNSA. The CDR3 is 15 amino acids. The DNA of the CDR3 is TGTGCCAGCAGCCCCGAAAAGGGGAGCTCCTACGAGCAGTACTTC. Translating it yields CASSPEKGSSYEQYF.

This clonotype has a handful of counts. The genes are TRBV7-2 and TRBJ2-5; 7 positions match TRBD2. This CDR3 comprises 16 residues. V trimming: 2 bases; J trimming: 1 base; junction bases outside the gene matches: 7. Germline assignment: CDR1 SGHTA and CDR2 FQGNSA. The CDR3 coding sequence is TGTGCCAGCAGCTTATGGCTAGCGGCGTCCCAAGAGACCCAGTACTTC. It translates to CASSLWLAASQETQYF.

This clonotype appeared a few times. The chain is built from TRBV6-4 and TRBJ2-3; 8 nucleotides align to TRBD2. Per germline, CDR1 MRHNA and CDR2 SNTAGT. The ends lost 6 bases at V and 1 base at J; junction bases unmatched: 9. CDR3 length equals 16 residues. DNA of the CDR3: TGTGCCAGCAGGCCTACGGGAGCGGGGGGCACAGATACGCAGTATTTT. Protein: CASRPTGAGGTDTQYF.

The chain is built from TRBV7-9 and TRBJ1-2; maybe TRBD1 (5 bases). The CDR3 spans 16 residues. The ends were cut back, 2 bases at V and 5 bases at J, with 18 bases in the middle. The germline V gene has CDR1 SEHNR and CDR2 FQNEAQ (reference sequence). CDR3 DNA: TGTGCCAGCAGCTTACCTAAGGGAGGGACGGTTTATGGCTACACCTTC. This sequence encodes CASSLPKGGTVYGYTF. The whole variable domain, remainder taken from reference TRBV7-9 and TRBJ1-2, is DTGVSQNPRHKITKRGQNVTFRCDPISEHNRLYWYRQTLGQGPEFLTYFQNEAQLEKSRLLSDRFSAERPKGSFSTLEIQRTEQGDSAMYLCASSLPKGGTVYGYTFGSGTRLTVV.

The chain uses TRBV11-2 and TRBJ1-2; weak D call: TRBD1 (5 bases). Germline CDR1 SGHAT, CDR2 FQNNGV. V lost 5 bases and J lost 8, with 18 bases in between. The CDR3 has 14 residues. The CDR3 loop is CASSPLGGSWGYTF. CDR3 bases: TGTGCCAGCAGCCCCTTGGGGGGTTCATGGGGCTACACCTTC.

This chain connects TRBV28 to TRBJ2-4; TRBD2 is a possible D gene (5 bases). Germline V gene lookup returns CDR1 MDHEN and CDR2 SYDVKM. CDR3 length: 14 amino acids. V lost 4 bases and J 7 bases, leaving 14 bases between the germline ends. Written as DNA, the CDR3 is TGTGCCAGCAGTTCCCGGATCCGAGGGAACATTCAGTACTTC. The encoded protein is CASSSRIRGNIQYF.

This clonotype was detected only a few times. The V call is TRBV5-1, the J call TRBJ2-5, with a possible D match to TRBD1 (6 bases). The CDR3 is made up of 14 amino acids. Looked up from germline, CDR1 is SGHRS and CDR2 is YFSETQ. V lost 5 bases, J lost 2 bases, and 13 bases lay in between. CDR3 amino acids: CASRNTRGQETQYF. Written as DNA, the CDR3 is TGCGCCAGCAGGAATACTAGGGGGCAAGAGACCCAGTACTTC.

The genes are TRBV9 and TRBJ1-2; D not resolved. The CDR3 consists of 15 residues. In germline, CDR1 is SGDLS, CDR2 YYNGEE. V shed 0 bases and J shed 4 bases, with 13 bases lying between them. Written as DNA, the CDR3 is TGTGCCAGCAGCGTAGATTTGTCCGGTCTCTATGGCTACACCTTC. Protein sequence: CASSVDLSGLYGYTF.

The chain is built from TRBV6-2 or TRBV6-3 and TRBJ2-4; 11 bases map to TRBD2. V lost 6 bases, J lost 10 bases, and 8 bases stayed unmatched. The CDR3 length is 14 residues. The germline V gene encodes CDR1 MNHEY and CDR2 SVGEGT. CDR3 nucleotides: TGTGCCAGCAGAATAGCGGGGGGGAAACAAATTCAGTACTTC. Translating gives CASRIAGGKQIQYF.

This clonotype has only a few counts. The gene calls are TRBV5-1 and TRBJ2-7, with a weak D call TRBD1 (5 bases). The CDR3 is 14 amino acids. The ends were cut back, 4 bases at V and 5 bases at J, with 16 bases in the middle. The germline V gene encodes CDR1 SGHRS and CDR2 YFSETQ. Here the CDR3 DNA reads TGCGCCAGCAGCCCCCCCGGCAGGGTAAACGAGCAGTACTTC. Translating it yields CASSPPGRVNEQYF.

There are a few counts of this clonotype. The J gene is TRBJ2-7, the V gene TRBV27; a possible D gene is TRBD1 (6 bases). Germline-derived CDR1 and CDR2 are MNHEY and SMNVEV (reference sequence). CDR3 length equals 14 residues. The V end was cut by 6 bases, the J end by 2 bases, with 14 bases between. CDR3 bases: TGTGCCAGCAGCGGGGTCAGGGGCCCCTACGAGCAGTACTTC. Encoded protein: CASSGVRGPYEQYF.

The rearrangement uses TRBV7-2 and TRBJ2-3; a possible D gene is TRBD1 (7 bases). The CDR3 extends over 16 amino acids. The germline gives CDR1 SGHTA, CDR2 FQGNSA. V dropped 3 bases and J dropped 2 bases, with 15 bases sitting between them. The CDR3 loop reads CASSFGAGGITDTQYF. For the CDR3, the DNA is TGTGCCAGCAGCTTCGGGGCAGGGGGGATCACAGATACGCAGTATTTT.

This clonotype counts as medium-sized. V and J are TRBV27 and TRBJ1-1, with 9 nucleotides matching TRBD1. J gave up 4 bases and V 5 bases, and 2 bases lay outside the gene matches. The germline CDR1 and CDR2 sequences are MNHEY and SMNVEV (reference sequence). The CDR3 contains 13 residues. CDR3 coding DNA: TGTGCCAGCAGTACGACAGGGGGCACTGAAGCTTTCTTT. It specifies CASSTTGGTEAFF.

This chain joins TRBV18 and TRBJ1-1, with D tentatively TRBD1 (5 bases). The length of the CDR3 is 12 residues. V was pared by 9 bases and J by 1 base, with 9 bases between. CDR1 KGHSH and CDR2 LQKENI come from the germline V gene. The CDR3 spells CARSGENTEAFF. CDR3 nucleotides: TGTGCCAGGTCGGGGGAGAACACTGAAGCTTTCTTT.

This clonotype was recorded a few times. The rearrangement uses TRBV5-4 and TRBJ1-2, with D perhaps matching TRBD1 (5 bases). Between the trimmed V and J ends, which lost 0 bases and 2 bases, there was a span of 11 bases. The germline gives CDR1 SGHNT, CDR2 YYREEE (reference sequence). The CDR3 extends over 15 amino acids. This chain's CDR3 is CASSLEQATNYGYTF. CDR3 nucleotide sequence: TGTGCCAGCAGCTTGGAACAGGCGACCAACTATGGCTACACCTTC.

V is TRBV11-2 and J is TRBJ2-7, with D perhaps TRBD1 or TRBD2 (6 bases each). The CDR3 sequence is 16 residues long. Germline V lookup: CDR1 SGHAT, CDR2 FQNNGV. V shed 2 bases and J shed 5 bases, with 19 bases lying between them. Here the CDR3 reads CASSLSGWGASDEQYF. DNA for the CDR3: TGTGCCAGCAGCTTAAGTGGTTGGGGGGCTAGCGACGAGCAGTACTTC.

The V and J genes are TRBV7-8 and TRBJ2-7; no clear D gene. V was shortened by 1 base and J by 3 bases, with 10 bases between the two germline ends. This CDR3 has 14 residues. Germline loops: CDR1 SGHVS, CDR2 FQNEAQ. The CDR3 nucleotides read TGTGCCAGCAGCTTAGGGGCAGAGTACTACGAGCAGTACTTC. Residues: CASSLGAEYYEQYF.

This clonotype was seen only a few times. CDR3 residues: CASSLLTGGSNYGYTF. The CDR3 bases are TGTGCCAGCAGTTTACTTACAGGGGGTTCGAACTATGGCTACACCTTC. This chain uses TRBV28 with TRBJ1-2, with 8 bases lining up with TRBD1. V lost 2 bases to trimming and J lost 2 bases; unmatched junction nucleotides: 7. CDR3 size: 16 residues. CDR1 and CDR2 from the germline V gene are MDHEN and SYDVKM.

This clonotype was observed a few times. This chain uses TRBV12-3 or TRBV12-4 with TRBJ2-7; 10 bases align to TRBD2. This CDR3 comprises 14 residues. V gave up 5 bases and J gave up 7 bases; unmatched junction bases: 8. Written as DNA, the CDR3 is TGTGCCAGCAGTACCGGGACTAGCGTGCTGGAGCAGTACTTC. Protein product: CASSTGTSVLEQYF.

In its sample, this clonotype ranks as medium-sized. CDR3 in amino acids: CSAPRPGITDTQYF. The CDR3 DNA reads TGCAGTGCCCCACGACCGGGTATCACAGATACGCAGTATTTT. This chain connects TRBV20-1 to TRBJ2-3, with D hard to call. The CDR3 spans 14 residues. With 6 bases removed from V and 2 bases from J, the gap between germline ends came to 15 bases. The germline V gene has CDR1 DFQATT and CDR2 SNEGSKA (reference sequence).

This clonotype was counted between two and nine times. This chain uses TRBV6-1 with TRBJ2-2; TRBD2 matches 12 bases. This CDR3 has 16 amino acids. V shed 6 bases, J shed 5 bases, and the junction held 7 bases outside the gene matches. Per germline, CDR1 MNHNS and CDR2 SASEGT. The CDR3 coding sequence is TGTGCCAGCAGACTCCTAGCGGGGGGGCCGACCGGGGAGCTGTTTTTT. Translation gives CASRLLAGGPTGELFF.

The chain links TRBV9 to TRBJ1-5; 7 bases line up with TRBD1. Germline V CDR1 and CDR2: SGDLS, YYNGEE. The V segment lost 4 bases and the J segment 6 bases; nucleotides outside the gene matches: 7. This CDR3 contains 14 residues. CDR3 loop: CASSRQGEFQPQHF. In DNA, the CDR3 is TGTGCCAGCAGCCGCCAGGGGGAATTTCAGCCCCAGCATTTT. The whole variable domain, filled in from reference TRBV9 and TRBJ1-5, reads DSGVTQTPKHLITATGQRVTLRCSPRSGDLSVYWYQQSLDQGLQFLIQYYNGEERAKGNILERFSAQQFPDLHSELNLSSLELGDSALYFCASSRQGEFQPQHFGDGTRLSIL.